The present T cell receptor beta chain was sequenced within a study of blood T cell repertoires in COVID-19 (dated by TCRdb to about 2020). With respect to the entire study: The collaborator samples originated in the United States, Italy and Spain and spanned the acute and convalescent phases of COVID-19. The material from the prospective study consisted of cDNA or gDNA derived from T cells, B-cell-depleted T cells, or PBMCs. The dataset comprised deeply sampled blood TCRbeta repertoires from subjects exposed to, actively infected with, or recovered from COVID-19. The repertoires were made available in a free public database intended to serve as a resource for research on the immune response to SARS-CoV-2. The samples were drawn from the first 160 participants of the ongoing ImmuneRACE study and from 950 to 1,500 subjects provided by 6 global collaborators. Sample metadata almost always included a de-identified subject ID, COVID-19 status, age in years and sex. Where HLA class I and class II types were available, the types were taken from metadata supplied by the sample provider, not from assay-based typing.

Note on this clone: Its antigen specificity is not known. No much larger clonotype is one base removed from it; base qualities were not supplied.

The immunoSEQ Assay, a bias-controlled multiplex PCR, was used to amplify TCRbeta CDR3 regions from genomic DNA. The study's own analysis went as follows. The number of nucleated cells in each sample was estimated by amplification of reference gene primers within the assay. To quantify the absolute abundance of each unique TCRbeta CDR3 rearrangement, sequence reads were collapsed and filtered. For each sample, productive Simpson clonality was calculated by taking the square root of Simpson's diversity index across productive rearrangements. TCRdb retrieved this table from immuneACCESS and kept in-frame rearrangements only. Not all clones are present; in checked studies, unresolved V genes account for under half, and no reason is known for the remainder. The DNA was the basis for D and trimming; V, J and clone size are from that table. The sample data list approximately 340,000 clones, and approximately 88% of these were observed just once. 9.9% of the sample is in the top ten clones.

The study at large found these results: The quantity of clinical and demographic metadata differed by source and by participant and was supplied without curation.

In Seattle, one collaborating source enrolled patients while the infection was active and tracked those patients longitudinally over the course of disease. Each collaborating institution followed its own protocols to collect whole blood in K2EDTA tubes. For TCRbeta analysis, collaborators shipped samples in one of three forms: frozen whole blood, isolated PBMCs, or DNA extracted from either of those sample types. Via the germline V gene (reference sequence), CDR1 is MNHNY and CDR2 SVGAGI. The CDR3 runs 16 amino acids, cysteine and phenylalanine included. The kept DNA is CDR3 alone, 48 bases in frame from the first base. V is shortened by 6 bases, J by 2 bases, and the region joining them spans 17 bases.

The sequence was obtained from a man aged 25-40 years with COVID-19, enrolled during active disease. Here the chain combines TRBV6-6 and TRBJ1-3, with TRBD1 tentatively as D gene (5 bases match). Sequenced input: peripheral blood. The DNA is TGTGCCAGCAGCTCCTTTGGGGGGGTCCCTGGAAACACCATATATTTT. Its translation reads: CASSSFGGVPGNTIYF.